The entry below gives a single T cell receptor (beta chain) sequence along with its context. The CDR3 is made up of 15 amino acids. CDR1 and CDR2 (germline): SGHRS, YFSETQ. Deletions cut 4 bases from V and 4 bases from J, with 17 bases between. Original processing notes: For nucleated cells, counts were estimated from reference gene primer amplification. The protocol was immunoSEQ multiplex PCR, while the TCRdb copy is restricted to in-frame clones and leaves out a portion. That table is the source of V, J and clone size, and D and trimming were worked out from the DNA. The table includes about 170,000 clones, 70% to 90% detected once. This record belongs to a study of blood T cell repertoires in COVID-19. In the study overall: Samples taken during acute and convalescent COVID-19 were collected in the United States, Italy and Spain. Sample material is recorded as cDNA or gDNA derived from T cells, B-cell-depleted T cells, or PBMCs.

Sequencing used peripheral blood. The chain joins TRBV5-1 to TRBJ2-5; D might be TRBD1 (6 bases). This receptor was taken from a man in his fifties or sixties who had recovered from COVID-19. The CDR3 region is CASSPVTGLRETQYF. In DNA, the CDR3 is TGCGCCAGCAGCCCGGTTACAGGGTTGCGAGAGACCCAGTACTTC.